The 11 T cell receptor beta chains presented below share a single source sample, sequenced in a study of ipilimumab plus nivolumab after autologous stem cell transplantation. Here immunoSEQ multiplex PCR was the method, and the copy in TCRdb shows in-frame clones only, minus some. The sample includes tens of thousands of clones, around 92% seen only once; the top ten take under 0.9%. The sequences come from PBMCs, collected in a trial of ipilimumab plus nivolumab as post-transplant consolidation. Receptors originate from a male donor with multiple myeloma.

The chain has TRBV5-6 and TRBJ1-1, with unresolved D. The V gene lost 0 bases and the J gene lost 4 bases, with 13 bases spanning the gap. Germline CDR1 reads SGHDT; CDR2 reads YYEEEE. The CDR3 totals 15 residues. The CDR3 reads CASSLGSALGTEAFF. In DNA, the CDR3 is TGTGCCAGCAGCTTGGGTAGTGCGTTGGGCACTGAAGCTTTCTTT.

V gene TRBV27 combines with J gene TRBJ2-7; 8 bases are shared with TRBD1. Trimming at V came to 4 bases and at J to 6 bases, leaving 8 bases not matched to a gene. CDR1 is MNHEY, CDR2 SMNVEV, per germline (reference sequence). The CDR3 contains 14 residues. The DNA of the CDR3 is TGTGCCAGCAGTTATGGACAGGGTAGATCCGAGCAGTACTTC. Protein sequence: CASSYGQGRSEQYF.

This rearrangement joins TRBV5-5 to TRBJ1-1; D ambiguous. The germline V gene has CDR1 SGHKS and CDR2 YYEKEE (reference sequence). The CDR3 runs 15 residues. The V and J ends lost 0 bases and 1 base respectively, with 10 bases between them. CDR3 region: CASSLDPQPNTEAFF. CDR3 in DNA: TGTGCCAGCAGCTTGGATCCGCAGCCGAACACTGAAGCTTTCTTT.

V gene TRBV5-1 combines with J gene TRBJ2-6; D is uncertain. In germline, CDR1 is SGHRS, CDR2 YFSETQ. The CDR3 has 17 amino acids. V lost 7 bases to trimming and J lost 1 base, with 18 bases between them. CDR3: CASYLLPEGSGANVLTF. Here the CDR3 DNA reads TGCGCCAGCTACCTCCTCCCCGAAGGTTCTGGGGCCAACGTCCTGACTTTC.

J is TRBJ1-1 and V is TRBV6-5; the D is unclear. V was trimmed by 0 bases and J by 3 bases, leaving 8 bases between them. The CDR3 extends over 14 amino acids. Germline CDR1 and CDR2: MNHEY and SVGAGI. CDR3: CASSYSSRYTEAFF. As DNA, the CDR3 is TGTGCCAGCAGTTACTCGAGCCGGTACACTGAAGCTTTCTTT.

The rearrangement uses TRBV7-9 and TRBJ2-7; TRBD1 might be the D (5 bases). The CDR3 contains 15 residues. Trimming took 0 bases from V and 5 from J, leaving 14 bases between them. Germline V gene sequence: CDR1 SEHNR, CDR2 FQNEAQ (reference sequence). The CDR3 region has the DNA TGTGCCAGCAGCTTAGCTGCGCAGGGCGGCGACGAGCAGTACTTC. The encoded protein is CASSLAAQGGDEQYF.

The chain has TRBV7-2 and TRBJ2-3, with 15 positions matching TRBD2. V shed 6 bases and J 4 bases; nucleotides not matched to a gene: 8. This CDR3 has 17 amino acids. Looked up from germline, CDR1 is SGHTA and CDR2 is FQGNSA. This CDR3 is CASRPGLAGGRADTQYF. For the CDR3, the DNA is TGTGCCAGCAGACCAGGACTAGCGGGGGGGAGGGCAGATACGCAGTATTTT.

The chain has TRBV5-1 and TRBJ1-3; D gene ambiguous. Germline V gene sequence: CDR1 SGHRS, CDR2 YFSETQ. The V and J ends lost 0 bases and 2 bases respectively, with 6 bases between them. The CDR3 length is 14 residues. CDR3 in amino acids: CASSLGAAGNTIYF. CDR3 DNA sequence: TGCGCCAGCAGCTTGGGGGCAGCTGGAAACACCATATATTTT.

This sequence joins TRBV19 and TRBJ2-5, with D possibly being TRBD2 (6 bases). This CDR3 has 13 amino acids. V was cut by 2 bases and J by 5 bases, with 9 bases left in between. CDR1 is LNHDA and CDR2 is SQIVND in the germline V gene (reference sequence). CDR3 DNA sequence: TGTGCCAGTAGTATATGGGGGAGGGAGACCCAGTACTTC. Residues: CASSIWGRETQYF.

The rearrangement joins TRBV4-2 to TRBJ2-7, with D tentatively TRBD2 (5 bases). This CDR3 contains 15 residues. Trimming pared 1 base from V and 0 bases from J, leaving 10 bases between. Germline V gene lookup returns CDR1 LGHNA and CDR2 YNFKEQ. This CDR3 reads CASSQGAGSSYEQYF. Here the CDR3 DNA reads TGTGCCAGCAGCCAAGGGGCGGGCAGCTCCTACGAGCAGTACTTC.

The CDR3 loop is CASKHRTYGPETQYF. Written as DNA, the CDR3 is TGTGCCAGCAAACACAGAACCTACGGGCCGGAGACCCAGTACTTC. J is TRBJ2-5 and V is TRBV6-9; the D is unclear. The CDR3 has 15 amino acids. The ends were cut back, 7 bases at V and 5 bases at J, with 20 bases in the middle. Germline CDR1 and CDR2: MNHGY and SVAAGI.